This entry describes one T cell receptor (beta chain). The CDR3 is cut off 3 residues early in the read; its end comes from the germline J gene. These data belong to a study of T cells in women clearing cervical HPV infection. Study-wide background: Controls gave blood once infection was undetectable; cases at lesion identification. HLA type could not be excluded as a confounder.

Repertoires were generated with immunoSEQ multiplex PCR, while TCRdb's copy carries only in-frame clones and drops some. Recorded for this sample: about 30,000 clones. Per germline, CDR1 DFQATT and CDR2 SNEGSKA (reference sequence). The CDR3 totals 14 residues. After removal of 3 bases from V and 5 bases from J, the junction contained 7 bases not matched to a gene. V gene TRBV20-1 combines with J gene TRBJ1-5; 7 nucleotides agree with TRBD1. This sequence was found in a woman between 18 and 70 years old with a cervical HPV16 infection that either progressed to CIN3+ or cleared (not recorded which). Sequencing was carried out using blood buffy coat. The CDR3 DNA, read in part, is TGCAGTGCTAGCCAGGGGGAGACGGATCAGCCC. Amino acid sequence: CSASQGETDQP. The entire CDR3 reads CSASQGETDQPQHF.